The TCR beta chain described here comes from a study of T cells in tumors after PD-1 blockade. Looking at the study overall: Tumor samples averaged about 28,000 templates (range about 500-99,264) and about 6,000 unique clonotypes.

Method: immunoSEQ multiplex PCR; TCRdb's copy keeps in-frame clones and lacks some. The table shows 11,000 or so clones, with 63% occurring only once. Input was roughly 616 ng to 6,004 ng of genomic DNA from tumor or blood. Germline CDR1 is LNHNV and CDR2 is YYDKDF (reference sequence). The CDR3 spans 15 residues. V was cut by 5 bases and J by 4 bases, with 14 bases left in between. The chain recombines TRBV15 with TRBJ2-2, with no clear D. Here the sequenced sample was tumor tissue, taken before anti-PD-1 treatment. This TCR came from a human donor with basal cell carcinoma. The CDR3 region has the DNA TGTGCCACCAGCCCCAGCAAAGGGTCCACCGGGGAGCTGTTTTTT. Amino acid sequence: CATSPSKGSTGELFF.